This note documents a single T cell receptor (beta chain) sequence. The antigen remains undetermined. It was with a sample-barcoded 5' primer and a J-beta primer mix that a second PCR of roughly 7 to 11 cycles was run. Via MiXCR, TCRdb re-called the 5' RACE reads, giving one row per CDR3 protein. Altogether around 1,700,000 distinct CDR3 sequences are present, 25% to 30% being singletons, with the ten largest covering 7.7%. The data originate from a study of blood T cells in healthy people across ages. Study findings and constraints: Observed TCR beta diversity showed a strong correlation with the percentage of naive T cells as measured by flow cytometry. In older individuals, TCR beta diversity per million T cells was lower, falling roughly linearly with age. Underestimates were what the diversity estimates from one million T cells were considered to be.

Researchers collected about 9.6 milliliters of peripheral blood from every single donor. There are 15 residues in the CDR3. Between the trimmed V and J ends, which lost 5 bases and 4 bases, there was a span of 18 bases. CDR1 and CDR2 from the germline V gene are DFQATT and SNEGSKA (reference sequence). This receptor was identified in a woman under 40 in good health. V is TRBV20-1 and J is TRBJ1-3; D possibly corresponds to TRBD1 (6 bases). The sample taken for sequencing was blood. The chain's CDR3 is CSAPGASRGGNTIYF. In DNA, the CDR3 is TGCAGTGCTCCAGGGGCCTCACGGGGAGGAAACACCATATATTTT.